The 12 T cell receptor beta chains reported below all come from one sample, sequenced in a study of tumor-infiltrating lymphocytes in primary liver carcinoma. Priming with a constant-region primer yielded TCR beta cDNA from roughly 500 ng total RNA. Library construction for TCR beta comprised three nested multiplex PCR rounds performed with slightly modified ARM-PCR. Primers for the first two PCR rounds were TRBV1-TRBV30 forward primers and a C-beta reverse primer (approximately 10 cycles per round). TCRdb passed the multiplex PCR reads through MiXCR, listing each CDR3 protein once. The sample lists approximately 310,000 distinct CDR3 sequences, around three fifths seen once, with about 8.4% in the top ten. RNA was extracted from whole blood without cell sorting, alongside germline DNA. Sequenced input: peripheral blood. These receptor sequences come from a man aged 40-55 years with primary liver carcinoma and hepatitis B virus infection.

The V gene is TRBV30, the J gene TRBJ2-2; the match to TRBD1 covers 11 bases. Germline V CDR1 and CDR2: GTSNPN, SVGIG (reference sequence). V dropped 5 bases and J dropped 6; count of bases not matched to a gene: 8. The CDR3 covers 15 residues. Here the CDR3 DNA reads TGTGCCTGGGTTCAACCGGGACAGGGGGCCGGGGAGCTGTTTTTT. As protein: CAWVQPGQGAGELFF.

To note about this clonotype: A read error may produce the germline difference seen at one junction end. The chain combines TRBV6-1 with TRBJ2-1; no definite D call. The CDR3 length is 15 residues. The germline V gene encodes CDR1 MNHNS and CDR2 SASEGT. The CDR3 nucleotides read TGTGTCAGCAGTGTTGACCCCTGCTCCTACAATGAGCAGTTCTTC. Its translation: CVSSVDPCSYNEQFF.

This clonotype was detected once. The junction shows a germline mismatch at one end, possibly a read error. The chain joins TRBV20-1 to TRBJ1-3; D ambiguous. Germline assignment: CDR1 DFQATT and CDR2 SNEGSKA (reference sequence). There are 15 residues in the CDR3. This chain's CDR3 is CRARDPRRPGNTIYF. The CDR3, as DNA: TGCAGAGCTAGAGATCCCCGGCGGCCGGGAAACACCATATATTTT.

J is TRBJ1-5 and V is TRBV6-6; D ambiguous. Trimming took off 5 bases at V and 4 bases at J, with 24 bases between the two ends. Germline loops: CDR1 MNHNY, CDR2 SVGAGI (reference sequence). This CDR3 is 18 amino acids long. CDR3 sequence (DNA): TGTGCCAGCAGTAATCTATTAATGGCTCTTCGGCGGAATCAGCCCCAGCATTTT. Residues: CASSNLLMALRRNQPQHF.

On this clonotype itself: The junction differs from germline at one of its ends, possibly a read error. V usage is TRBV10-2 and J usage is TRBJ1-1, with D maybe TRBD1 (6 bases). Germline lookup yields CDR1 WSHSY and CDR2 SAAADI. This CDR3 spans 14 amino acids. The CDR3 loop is CASSTTGSETEAFF. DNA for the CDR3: TGCGCCAGCAGTACGACAGGTAGTGAGACTGAAGCTTTCTTC.

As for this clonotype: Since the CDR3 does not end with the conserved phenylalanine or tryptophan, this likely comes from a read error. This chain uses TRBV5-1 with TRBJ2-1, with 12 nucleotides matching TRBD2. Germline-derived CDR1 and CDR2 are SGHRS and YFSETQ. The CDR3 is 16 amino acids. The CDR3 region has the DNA TGCGCCACCAGCCCGCGGACTAGCGGGATAGGTGATGAGCAGTTCGTC. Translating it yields CATSPRTSGIGDEQFV.

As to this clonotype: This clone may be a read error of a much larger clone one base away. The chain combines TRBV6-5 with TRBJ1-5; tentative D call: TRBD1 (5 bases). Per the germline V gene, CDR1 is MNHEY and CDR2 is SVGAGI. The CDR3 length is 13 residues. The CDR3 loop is CASSYSRGQSQHF. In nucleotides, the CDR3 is TGTGCCAGCAGTTACTCGAGGGGTCAGTCCCAGCATTTT.

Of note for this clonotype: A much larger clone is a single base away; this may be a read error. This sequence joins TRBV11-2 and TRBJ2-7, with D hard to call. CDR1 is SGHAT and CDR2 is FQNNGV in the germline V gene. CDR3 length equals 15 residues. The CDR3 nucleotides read TGTGTCAGCAGCCCTAGGACGTCTAGCTCCTACGAGCAGTACTTC. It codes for CVSSPRTSSSYEQYF.

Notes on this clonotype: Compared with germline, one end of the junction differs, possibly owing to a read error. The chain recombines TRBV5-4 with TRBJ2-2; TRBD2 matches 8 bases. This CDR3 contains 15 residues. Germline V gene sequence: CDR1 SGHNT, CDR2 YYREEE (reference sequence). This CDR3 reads CTSSSTSANTGELLF. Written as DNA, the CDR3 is TGTACCAGTAGCTCGACTAGCGCGAACACCGGGGAGCTGCTTTTT. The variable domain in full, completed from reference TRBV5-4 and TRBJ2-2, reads ETGVTQSPTHLIKTRGQQVTLRCSSQSGHNTVSWYQQALGQGPQFIFQYYREEENGRGNFPPRFSGLQFPNYSSELNVNALELDDSALYLCTSSSTSANTGELLFGEGSRLTVL.

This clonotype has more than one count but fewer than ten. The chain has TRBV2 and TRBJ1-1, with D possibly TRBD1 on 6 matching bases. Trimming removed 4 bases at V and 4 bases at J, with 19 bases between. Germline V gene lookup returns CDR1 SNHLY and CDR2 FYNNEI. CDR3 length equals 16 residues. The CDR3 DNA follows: TGTGCCAGCAGTGGGGGGGTGCGGGGGCTGGGCACTGAAGCTTTCTTT. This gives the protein CASSGGVRGLGTEAFF.

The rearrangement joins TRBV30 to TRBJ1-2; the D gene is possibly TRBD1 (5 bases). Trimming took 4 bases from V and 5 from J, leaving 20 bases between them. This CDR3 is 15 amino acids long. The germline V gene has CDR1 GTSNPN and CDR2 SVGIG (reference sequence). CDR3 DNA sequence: TGTGCCTGGAAACTGAGAACTGGGGGAGTGTATGGCTACACCTTC. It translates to CAWKLRTGGVYGYTF.

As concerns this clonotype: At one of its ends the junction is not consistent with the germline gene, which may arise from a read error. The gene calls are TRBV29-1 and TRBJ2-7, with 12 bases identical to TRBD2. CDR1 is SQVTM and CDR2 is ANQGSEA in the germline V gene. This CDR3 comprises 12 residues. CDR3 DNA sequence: TGCAGCGTTGCTAGCGGGAGGGTTGAGCTGTATTTC. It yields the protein CSVASGRVELYF.